The 29 T cell receptor beta chains below were found in one sample sequenced in a study of regulatory T cells in long-lasting Graves disease. Arm-PCR of CDR3 regions and iRepertoire HTBI primers were the basis on which TCR beta libraries were built. TCRdb processed the multiplex PCR reads anew with MiXCR; each CDR3 protein has one entry. The sample includes about half a million distinct CDR3 sequences, around 13% of them seen just once. Time point denoted: newly diagnosed GD, antithyroid drugs for less than 3 months. From PBMCs, RNA was extracted and then used to make the TCR library. The same sample was also studied in work on T cells in Graves' hyperthyroidism and ophthalmopathy.

Material: peripheral blood mononuclear cells (PBMCs), obtained at new diagnosis, from a patient treated with antithyroid drugs. Every receptor here comes from a woman in her twenties or thirties with Graves disease.

This clonotype was counted at least ten times. V is TRBV6-1 and J is TRBJ1-5; 8 positions match TRBD1. The V and J ends lost 6 bases and 6 bases, in that order; junction bases with no gene match: 7. The CDR3 extends over 14 amino acids. Germline V lookup: CDR1 MNHNS, CDR2 SASEGT. Here the CDR3 reads CASRPDRGAQPQHF. Here the CDR3 DNA reads TGTGCCAGCAGACCAGACAGGGGTGCTCAGCCCCAGCATTTT.

This clonotype appeared many times. The J gene is TRBJ2-5, the V gene TRBV5-4, with D unresolved. Germline V gene lookup returns CDR1 SGHNT and CDR2 YYREEE (reference sequence). V lost 2 bases to trimming and J lost 3 bases, with 8 bases between them. The CDR3 length is 13 residues. The CDR3 loop reads CASSFVGKETQYF. CDR3 coding DNA: TGTGCCAGCAGCTTCGTAGGAAAAGAGACCCAGTACTTC.

This clonotype came up many times. The rearrangement joins TRBV14 to TRBJ2-1; weak D call: TRBD2 (5 bases). V lost 1 base, J lost 10 bases, and 17 bases lay in between. The CDR3 length is 15 residues. CDR1 SGHDN and CDR2 FVKESK come from the germline V gene. The CDR3 sequence: CASSQVGEIRREQFF. In DNA, the CDR3 is TGTGCCAGCAGCCAAGTCGGGGAGATCAGGCGGGAGCAGTTCTTC.

There are many counts of this clonotype. The gene calls are TRBV7-8 and TRBJ2-1, with D possibly TRBD2 on 7 matching bases. The ends were cut back, 7 bases at V and 4 bases at J, with 23 bases in the middle. Germline CDR1 SGHVS, CDR2 FQNEAQ. The length of the CDR3 is 17 residues. In DNA, the CDR3 is TGTGCCAGCACCGACAACCGGGGGGACAAGAATTACAATGAGCAGTTCTTC. Translating it yields CASTDNRGDKNYNEQFF.

This clonotype was observed at least ten times. This sequence joins TRBV15 and TRBJ2-1; the match to TRBD2 covers 7 bases. J lost 6 bases, V lost 3 bases, and 5 bases had no gene match. The germline gives CDR1 LNHNV, CDR2 YYDKDF (reference sequence). This CDR3 is 14 amino acids long. The DNA for the CDR3 is TGTGCCACCAGCAGTGGCGGGAGTAGCAATGAGCAGTTCTTC. Encoded protein: CATSSGGSSNEQFF.

This clonotype has a count of ten or more. V is TRBV28 and J is TRBJ2-7; D is ambiguous. CDR1 and CDR2 from the germline V gene are MDHEN and SYDVKM. The CDR3 covers 12 residues. V shed 5 bases and J shed 5 bases, with 10 bases lying between them. In DNA, the CDR3 is TGTGCCAGCAGTCCCCCTGGGAACGAGCAGTACTTC. Translating gives CASSPPGNEQYF. The variable domain in full, completed from reference TRBV28 and TRBJ2-7, reads DVKVTQSSRYLVKRTGEKVFLECVQDMDHENMFWYRQDPGLGLRLIYFSYDVKMKEKGDIPEGYSVSREKKERFSLILESASTNQTSMYLCASSPPGNEQYFGPGTRLTVT.

There are a few counts of this clonotype. The CDR3 bases are TGTGCCAGTAGTATCTACCCTACGGCAGATACGCAGTATTTT. Protein sequence: CASSIYPTADTQYF. V gene TRBV19 combines with J gene TRBJ2-3; unclear D gene. Germline V lookup: CDR1 LNHDA, CDR2 SQIVND (reference sequence). The V end was cut by 3 bases, the J end by 4 bases, with 11 bases between. The CDR3 loop spans 14 amino acids. The full variable domain, completed using reference TRBV19 and TRBJ2-3, is DGGITQSPKYLFRKEGQNVTLSCEQNLNHDAMYWYRQDPGQGLRLIYYSQIVNDFQKGDIAEGYSVSREKKESFPLTVTSAQKNPTAFYLCASSIYPTADTQYFGPGTRLTVL.

As for this clonotype: Given a much more abundant clone one base away, this may be a read error. As the CDR3 is not closed by the conserved phenylalanine or tryptophan, this likely results from a read error. This chain joins TRBV7-9 and TRBJ2-1; D ambiguous. This CDR3 is built from 15 residues. Germline loops: CDR1 SEHNR, CDR2 FQNEAQ (reference sequence). V was clipped by 2 bases and J by 0 bases, with 8 bases between them. Here the CDR3 reads CASSLRISSYNEQFL. CDR3 bases: TGTGCCAGCAGCTTACGGATTAGCTCCTACAATGAGCAGTTCCTC.

The rearrangement joins TRBV30 to TRBJ1-2; D remains unclear. With 2 bases removed from V and 8 bases from J, the gap between germline ends came to 15 bases. The CDR3 has 13 amino acids. Germline V gives CDR1 GTSNPN, CDR2 SVGIG (reference sequence). The CDR3 region has the DNA TGTGCCTGGAGTCTTCGGTCCACTGGGGGCTACACCTTC. Encoded protein: CAWSLRSTGGYTF.

This clonotype was picked up many times. The chain combines TRBV28 with TRBJ2-4; D call uncertain. Looked up from germline, CDR1 is MDHEN and CDR2 is SYDVKM. The CDR3 has 13 residues. V was clipped by 6 bases and J by 0 bases, with 6 bases between them. In DNA form, the CDR3 reads TGTGCCAGCAGGCGGCTAGCCAAAAACATTCAGTACTTC. Its protein product is CASRRLAKNIQYF.

The rearrangement links TRBV7-3 to TRBJ2-3; the match to TRBD1 covers 8 bases. The germline V gene has CDR1 SGHTA and CDR2 FQGTGA. The CDR3 runs 16 residues. The J segment lost 3 bases and the V segment lost 4 bases, leaving 9 bases of the junction unmatched. CDR3 DNA: TGTGCCAGCAGCTCGCCCGGACAGGGCCTAACAGATACGCAGTATTTT. The encoded protein is CASSSPGQGLTDTQYF.

The chain links TRBV19 to TRBJ1-5; D may be TRBD1 (5 bases). This CDR3 has 15 residues. V was trimmed by 3 bases and J by 3 bases, leaving 12 bases between them. Looked up from germline, CDR1 is LNHDA and CDR2 is SQIVND (reference sequence). CDR3: CASSISGQFNQPQHF. The CDR3 nucleotides are TGTGCCAGTAGTATCTCGGGGCAGTTCAATCAGCCCCAGCATTTT.

The chain carries TRBV6-1 and TRBJ2-5; 12 positions match TRBD2. J gave up 5 bases and V 6 bases, and 13 bases lay outside the gene matches. Germline V gene lookup returns CDR1 MNHNS and CDR2 SASEGT. The CDR3 is made up of 17 amino acids. The CDR3 DNA reads TGTGCCAGCAGGGTTCGGAACACTAGCGGGAGGTCTGAGACCCAGTACTTC. Amino acids: CASRVRNTSGRSETQYF.

At least ten counts were recorded for this clonotype. The chain has TRBV19 and TRBJ2-1; 14 bases line up with TRBD2. CDR1 is LNHDA and CDR2 is SQIVND in the germline V gene (reference sequence). The CDR3 has 16 residues. The V segment lost 3 bases and the J segment 8 bases; nucleotides outside the gene matches: 6. The CDR3 DNA follows: TGTGCCAGTAGTATGGGGGGACTAGCGGGAGCTGATGAGCAGTTCTTC. This gives the protein CASSMGGLAGADEQFF.

The rearrangement links TRBV10-3 to TRBJ2-1, with D unclear. CDR1 is ENHRY, CDR2 SYGVKD, per germline. Trimming left V 5 bases short and J 5 bases short, with 13 bases between. CDR3 length: 14 residues. The CDR3 region is CAISLEGVNNEQFF. In DNA, the CDR3 is TGTGCCATCAGTCTCGAAGGCGTAAACAATGAGCAGTTCTTC.

The chain is built from TRBV28 and TRBJ1-2; 7 positions agree with TRBD1. J was trimmed by 5 bases and V by 6 bases; bases with no gene match: 6. Germline-derived CDR1 and CDR2 are MDHEN and SYDVKM. The CDR3 spans 13 residues. The CDR3 loop is CASRNTGVYGYTF. Here the CDR3 DNA reads TGTGCCAGCAGAAATACAGGGGTTTATGGCTACACCTTC.

This clonotype occurred many times. The chain carries TRBV4-3 and TRBJ1-6; D not resolved. The CDR3 length is 14 residues. Germline CDR1 LGHNA, CDR2 YSLEER. V lost 4 bases, J lost 4 bases, and 8 bases lay in between. CDR3 protein: CASSLGEYNSPLHF. Here the CDR3 DNA reads TGCGCCAGCAGCCTGGGCGAGTATAATTCACCCCTCCACTTT.

This clonotype was detected ten times or more. This sequence joins TRBV11-2 and TRBJ2-1; D is uncertain. The CDR3 extends over 12 amino acids. The germline CDR1 and CDR2 sequences are SGHAT and FQNNGV. V was cut by 3 bases and J by 4 bases, with 4 bases left in between. The CDR3 region is CASSFMYNEQFF. In DNA, the CDR3 is TGTGCCAGCAGCTTCATGTACAATGAGCAGTTCTTC.

In its sample, this clonotype was seen many times. This rearrangement joins TRBV6-1 to TRBJ2-7; D unclear. Trimming took off 6 bases at V and 4 bases at J, with 10 bases between the two ends. The V gene's germline CDR1 is MNHNS and CDR2 SASEGT. This CDR3 is 12 amino acids long. In DNA form, the CDR3 reads TGTGCCAGCAGGGAGCACGGATACGAGCAGTACTTC. This translates into CASREHGYEQYF.

This clonotype showed up many times. The rearrangement joins TRBV3-1 to TRBJ2-3; D gene uncertain. The V and J ends lost 0 bases and 3 bases respectively, with 4 bases between them. The CDR3 sequence is 13 residues long. Germline lookup yields CDR1 LGHDT and CDR2 YNNKEL (reference sequence). The DNA for the CDR3 is TGTGCCAGCAGCCAAGATCGGACAGATACGCAGTATTTT. It translates to CASSQDRTDTQYF.

Ten or more counts support this clonotype. This chain joins TRBV5-1 and TRBJ1-4, with D tentatively TRBD1 (5 bases). The ends were cut back, 5 bases at V and 0 bases at J, with 8 bases in the middle. This CDR3 region has 14 residues. Germline values: CDR1 SGHRS, CDR2 YFSETQ. The CDR3, as DNA: TGCGCCAGCAGAACGACAGCAACTAATGAAAAACTGTTTTTT. Encoded protein: CASRTTATNEKLFF. The full variable domain, in which reference TRBV5-1 and TRBJ1-4 provide the parts outside the CDR3, is KAGVTQTPRYLIKTRGQQVTLSCSPISGHRSVSWYQQTPGQGLQFLFEYFSETQRNKGNFPGRFSGRQFSNSRSEMNVSTLELGDSALYLCASRTTATNEKLFFGSGTQLSVL.

This sequence joins TRBV4-3 and TRBJ2-7; TRBD1 agrees at 10 bases. The V segment lost 1 base and the J segment 3 bases; nucleotides outside the gene matches: 3. This CDR3 region has 15 residues. Looked up from germline, CDR1 is LGHNA and CDR2 is YSLEER. The CDR3, as DNA: TGCGCCAGCAGCCAAGGGACAGGGGGTGGCTACGAGCAGTACTTC. Translated: CASSQGTGGGYEQYF.

The chain combines TRBV20-1 with TRBJ1-5, with 9 bases identical to TRBD1. Germline CDR1 and CDR2: DFQATT and SNEGSKA (reference sequence). V shed 3 bases and J 2 bases; nucleotides not matched to a gene: 5. The CDR3 totals 15 residues. Here the CDR3 DNA reads TGCAGTGCTAGTGACGGGACAGGGCGCAATCAGCCCCAGCATTTT. Encoded protein: CSASDGTGRNQPQHF.

This clonotype showed up many times. This rearrangement joins TRBV30 to TRBJ1-3; D might be TRBD1 (5 bases). CDR1 and CDR2 from the germline V gene are GTSNPN and SVGIG (reference sequence). CDR3 size: 14 residues. V was pared by 8 bases and J by 0 bases, with 14 bases between. This CDR3 is CARKGRYSGNTIYF. CDR3 DNA: TGTGCCCGAAAGGGACGGTACTCTGGAAACACCATATATTTT.

This chain uses TRBV4-1 with TRBJ1-1, with no clear D. Germline CDR1 MGHRA, CDR2 YSYEKL. The V gene lost 2 bases and the J gene lost 4 bases, with 17 bases spanning the gap. The CDR3 runs to 16 residues. CDR3 protein: CASSQTTTGVGTEAFF. The CDR3, as DNA: TGCGCCAGCAGCCAAACGACGACGGGAGTTGGCACTGAAGCTTTCTTT.

This clonotype has at least ten counts. The rearrangement links TRBV24-1 to TRBJ1-5; D not resolved. Deletions cut 9 bases from V and 2 bases from J, with 7 bases between. The CDR3 contains 12 residues. The germline gives CDR1 KGHDR, CDR2 SFDVKD. CDR3 bases: TGTGCCACCTCGGAGGGCAATCAGCCCCAGCATTTT. Translation gives CATSEGNQPQHF.

The rearrangement uses TRBV19 and TRBJ2-3; TRBD2 aligns across 9 bases. V dropped 4 bases and J dropped 2; count of bases not matched to a gene: 4. Germline assignment: CDR1 LNHDA and CDR2 SQIVND (reference sequence). There are 15 residues in the CDR3. CDR3 region: CASSSGRANTDTQYF. CDR3 DNA sequence: TGTGCCAGTAGTAGCGGGAGGGCCAACACAGATACGCAGTATTTT.

This chain links TRBV29-1 with TRBJ2-5, with D uncertain. The CDR3 length is 12 residues. From germline, CDR1 is SQVTM and CDR2 ANQGSEA. V was pared by 4 bases and J by 2 bases, with 8 bases between. The CDR3 DNA follows: TGCAGCGTTGGCGGAGAGCAAGAGACCCAGTACTTC. Translated, it gives CSVGGEQETQYF.

This clonotype was counted many times. This sequence joins TRBV29-1 and TRBJ1-1; 8 positions match TRBD1. Germline values: CDR1 SQVTM, CDR2 ANQGSEA. The CDR3 loop spans 12 amino acids. Losses at the gene ends were 7 bases for V and 4 bases for J; bases not matched to a gene: 5. The CDR3 coding sequence is TGCAGCGCAGGGGGCCTGGGCACTGAAGCTTTCTTT. Its protein is CSAGGLGTEAFF.